This T cell receptor (beta chain) was retrieved from a study of T cell repertoires in cytomegalovirus infection. Study in general: Recently identified HLA-C-restricted CMV epitopes and well-studied HLA-B-restricted CMV epitopes were used by the study. Study-wide findings and caveats: Summed public TCR beta family frequency identified CMV carriers bearing the relevant HLA. HLA-C-restricted TCR beta clonotypes specific for CMV led the ex vivo response.

Using its own MiXCR run on the reads, TCRdb lists one record per CDR3 protein. Here the sample spans around 300,000 distinct CDR3 sequences, more than 20% being singletons. For this clonotype: What it binds is unknown.

The CDR3 extends over 19 amino acids. Germline CDR1 reads SGHTA; CDR2 reads FQGNSA. Trimming cost V 5 bases and J 0 bases; bases outside gene matches: 17. The sequencing here drew on cultured PBMCs, taken from culture after CMV antigen stimulation. The TCR sequence derives from a human donor in good health (CMV status not recorded). Some clones in this sample may be carry-over from other donors' samples. The chain carries TRBV7-2 and TRBJ2-3; the match to TRBD2 covers 7 bases. The CDR3 region has the DNA TGTGCCAGCAGCGGAAATTTGCGCGGGAGTTACCTTAGCACAGATACGCAGTATTTT. This sequence encodes CASSGNLRGSYLSTDTQYF.